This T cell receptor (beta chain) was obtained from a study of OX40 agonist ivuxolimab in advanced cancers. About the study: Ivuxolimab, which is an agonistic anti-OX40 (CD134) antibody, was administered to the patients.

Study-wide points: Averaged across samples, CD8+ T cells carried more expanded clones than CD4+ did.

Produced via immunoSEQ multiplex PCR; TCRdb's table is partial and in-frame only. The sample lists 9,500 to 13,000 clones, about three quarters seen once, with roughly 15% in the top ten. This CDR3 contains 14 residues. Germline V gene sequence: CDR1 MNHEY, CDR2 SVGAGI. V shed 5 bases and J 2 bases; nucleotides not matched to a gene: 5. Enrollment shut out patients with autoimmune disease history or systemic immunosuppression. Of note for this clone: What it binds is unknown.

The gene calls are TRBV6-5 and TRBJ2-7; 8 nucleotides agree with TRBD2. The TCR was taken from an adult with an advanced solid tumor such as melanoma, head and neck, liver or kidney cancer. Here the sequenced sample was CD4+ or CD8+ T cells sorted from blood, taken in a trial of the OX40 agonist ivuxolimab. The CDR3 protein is CASSPGLVAYEQYF. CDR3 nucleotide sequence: TGTGCCAGCAGTCCGGGACTAGTTGCCTACGAGCAGTACTTC.